A single sample gave rise to the 3 T cell receptor beta chains below, sequenced in a study of T cell responses to AZD1222 COVID-19 vaccine (dated by TCRdb to the early 2020s). Receptor amplification or capture employed the immunoSEQ multiplex PCR assay. TCRdb holds this immuneACCESS table with in-frame rearrangements only. Some clones are missing; in checked studies, unresolved V genes explain under half, and the rest has no known cause. In all, the sample holds approximately 260,000 clones, and 90% to 95% of those were seen once. The ten biggest clones cover 0.5% to 0.65% of the sample. Sample time point, as interpreted from the label and publication: baseline before first vaccination. The sample was peripheral blood, taken on day 0 of AZD1222 vaccination. The receptors stem from an adult in good health.

V is TRBV5-1 and J is TRBJ2-7; unclear D gene. In germline, CDR1 is SGHRS, CDR2 YFSETQ. Trimming shortened V by 2 bases and J by 2 bases, and 11 bases separated the two germline ends. This CDR3 is built from 14 residues. The CDR3 is CASSFSYGAYEQYF. Here the CDR3 DNA reads TGCGCCAGCAGCTTTTCTTATGGGGCCTACGAGCAGTACTTC.

J is TRBJ1-1 and V is TRBV7-9; D is uncertain. There are 13 residues in the CDR3. V dropped 2 bases and J dropped 1 base, with 5 bases sitting between them. Germline V CDR1 and CDR2: SEHNR, FQNEAQ (reference sequence). The CDR3 reads CASSLNGNTEAFF. The CDR3 DNA follows: TGTGCCAGCAGCTTAAACGGGAACACTGAAGCTTTCTTT.

The CDR3 DNA follows: TGTGCCAGCAGCTTGAGGGGGAAGGGTCAAGGCTACACCTTC. This sequence encodes CASSLRGKGQGYTF. The chain has TRBV5-4 and TRBJ1-2; maybe TRBD1 (6 bases). The V and J ends lost 1 base and 8 bases respectively, with 15 bases between them. Germline-derived CDR1 and CDR2 are SGHNT and YYREEE (reference sequence). The CDR3 covers 14 residues.